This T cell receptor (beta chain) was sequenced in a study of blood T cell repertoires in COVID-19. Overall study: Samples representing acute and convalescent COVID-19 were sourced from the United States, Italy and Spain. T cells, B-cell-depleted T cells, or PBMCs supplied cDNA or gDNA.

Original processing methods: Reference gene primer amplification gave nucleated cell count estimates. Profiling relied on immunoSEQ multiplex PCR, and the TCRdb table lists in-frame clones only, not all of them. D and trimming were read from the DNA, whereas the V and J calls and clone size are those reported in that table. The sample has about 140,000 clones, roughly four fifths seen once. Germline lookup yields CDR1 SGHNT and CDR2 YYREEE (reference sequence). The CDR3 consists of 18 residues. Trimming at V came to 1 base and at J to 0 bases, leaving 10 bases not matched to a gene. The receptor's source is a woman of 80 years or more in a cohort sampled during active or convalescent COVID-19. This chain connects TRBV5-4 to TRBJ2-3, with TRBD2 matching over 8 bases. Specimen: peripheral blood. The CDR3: CASSLPGRGASSTDTQYF. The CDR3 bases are TGTGCCAGCAGCTTGCCAGGGCGGGGGGCCTCTAGCACAGATACGCAGTATTTT.